Shown below are 29 T cell receptor beta chains from a single sample sequenced in a study of shared clonotypes between healthy human individuals. Sequencing was performed with immunoSEQ multiplex PCR; in TCRdb, only in-frame clones are kept and a portion is missing. The sample holds a few million clones; around 93% are singletons and the top ten take about 1.7%. It was CD45RO-negative cells, positively selected for CCR7, that made up naive CD8 cells, with terminally differentiated effector memory CD45RA+ cells excluded. The sequenced sample was naive CD8+ T cells from PBMCs. The receptors were gathered from a man aged 18 to 29 in good health. Some clones in this sample may be carry-over from other donors' samples.

The chain has TRBV10-3 and TRBJ2-1, with 9 bases identical to TRBD2. Germline loops: CDR1 ENHRY, CDR2 SYGVKD. V shed 3 bases and J 5 bases; nucleotides not matched to a gene: 11. CDR3 length: 17 residues. CDR3 region: CAISERLQAGGHNEQFF. The DNA for the CDR3 is TGTGCCATCAGTGAAAGACTCCAAGCGGGAGGACACAATGAGCAGTTCTTC.

This chain links TRBV28 with TRBJ1-1; D gene ambiguous. V was trimmed by 6 bases and J by 4 bases, leaving 12 bases between them. CDR1 is MDHEN and CDR2 is SYDVKM in the germline V gene. The CDR3 loop spans 13 amino acids. The CDR3 sequence: CASRAPLGTEAFF. The CDR3 coding sequence is TGTGCCAGCAGGGCACCCCTCGGCACTGAAGCTTTCTTT.

This chain connects TRBV29-1 to TRBJ2-7; possible D gene TRBD2, 5 bases. The ends were cut back, 8 bases at V and 0 bases at J, with 14 bases in the middle. CDR1 is SQVTM, CDR2 ANQGSEA, per germline. This CDR3 spans 13 amino acids. CDR3 coding DNA: TGCAGCTACACCGGGATCCGCTCCTACGAGCAGTACTTC. Its protein product is CSYTGIRSYEQYF.

The rearrangement links TRBV11-2 to TRBJ2-3; 7 bases agree with TRBD1. Germline trimming cut 5 bases from V and 3 bases from J; bases unmatched to any gene: 11. The CDR3 sequence is 16 residues long. Per the germline V gene, CDR1 is SGHAT and CDR2 is FQNNGV. The CDR3 DNA reads as TGTGCCAGCAGCCAATACACAGGGGAGCCAACAGATACGCAGTATTTT. This sequence encodes CASSQYTGEPTDTQYF.

In regard to this clone: The identical CDR3 is also encoded by other nucleotide sequences in the sample. The rearrangement uses TRBV19 and TRBJ2-7; 8 bases match TRBD1. Per the germline V gene, CDR1 is LNHDA and CDR2 is SQIVND (reference sequence). The CDR3 runs to 14 residues. Losses at the gene ends were 1 base for V and 3 bases for J; bases not matched to a gene: 2. The chain's CDR3 is CASSIGTGYYEQYF. The CDR3 bases are TGTGCCAGTAGTATAGGGACAGGGTACTACGAGCAGTACTTC.

V is TRBV10-3 and J is TRBJ2-1; 7 bases agree with TRBD1. The CDR3 has 17 amino acids. Per the germline V gene, CDR1 is ENHRY and CDR2 is SYGVKD. With 3 bases clipped from V and 0 bases from J, the junction kept 8 bases outside the gene matches. CDR3 protein: CAISDPPTGSSYNEQFF. CDR3 bases: TGTGCCATCAGTGACCCTCCGACAGGGTCCTCCTACAATGAGCAGTTCTTC.

J is TRBJ1-4 and V is TRBV11-2; D uncertain. V shed 5 bases and J shed 4 bases, with 5 bases lying between them. The CDR3 totals 12 residues. CDR1 is SGHAT, CDR2 FQNNGV, per germline. CDR3 loop: CASSKNNEKLFF. The CDR3 region has the DNA TGTGCCAGCAGCAAGAATAATGAAAAACTGTTTTTT.

V is TRBV10-3 and J is TRBJ2-1; 10 bases map to TRBD1. The CDR3 extends over 13 amino acids. J gave up 7 bases and V 6 bases, and 3 bases lay outside the gene matches. The germline gives CDR1 ENHRY, CDR2 SYGVKD. The CDR3 coding sequence is TGTGCCATCAGGCCGGGACAGGGGAATGAGCAGTTCTTC. Residues: CAIRPGQGNEQFF.

This sequence joins TRBV9 and TRBJ1-1; a weak D match, TRBD1 (6 bases). In germline, CDR1 is SGDLS, CDR2 YYNGEE. This CDR3 has 15 residues. The germline V and J ends were trimmed by 2 bases and 0 bases, with 11 bases remaining between them. The CDR3 DNA reads as TGTGCCAGCAGCGTTAGTGACAGGTTGAACACTGAAGCTTTCTTT. Its translation is CASSVSDRLNTEAFF.

The chain has TRBV10-3 and TRBJ1-1; TRBD1 aligns across 7 bases. Losses at the gene ends were 4 bases for V and 2 bases for J; bases not matched to a gene: 4. Germline lookup yields CDR1 ENHRY and CDR2 SYGVKD. This CDR3 contains 14 residues. The CDR3: CAISGGQINTEAFF. CDR3 DNA sequence: TGTGCCATCAGTGGGGGACAGATAAACACTGAAGCTTTCTTT.

The V and J genes are TRBV15 and TRBJ2-1; unclear D gene. The germline V gene has CDR1 LNHNV and CDR2 YYDKDF (reference sequence). This CDR3 comprises 15 residues. The V gene lost 4 bases and the J gene lost 0 bases, with 10 bases spanning the gap. CDR3 in DNA: TGTGCCACCAGCACGGTACAGAGCTCCTACAATGAGCAGTTCTTC. This translates into CATSTVQSSYNEQFF.

The V gene is TRBV29-1, the J gene TRBJ2-7; TRBD1 agrees at 8 bases. CDR3 length equals 16 residues. Germline V gives CDR1 SQVTM, CDR2 ANQGSEA. V was pared by 1 base and J by 2 bases, with 10 bases of the junction left unmatched. In nucleotides, the CDR3 is TGCAGCGTTGAAGCGCCCTTACAGGGGGGTGCCTACGAGCAGTACTTC. Its translation: CSVEAPLQGGAYEQYF.

This clone was seen only once. The chain couples TRBV28 to TRBJ2-7; maybe TRBD2 (6 bases). Trimming cost V 6 bases and J 4 bases, with 16 bases left between them. The germline V gene has CDR1 MDHEN and CDR2 SYDVKM. The CDR3 totals 14 residues. The CDR3 DNA sequence: TGTGCCAGCAGGTTCGGGACTCTGGGTTACGAGCAGTACTTC. Protein: CASRFGTLGYEQYF.

V and J are TRBV11-2 and TRBJ2-7; the match to TRBD2 covers 13 bases. J was trimmed by 6 bases and V by 5 bases; bases with no gene match: 13. CDR3 length: 17 amino acids. Germline V lookup: CDR1 SGHAT, CDR2 FQNNGV. CDR3 DNA sequence: TGTGCCAGCAGCCATCACCCGGGACTAGCGGGATTCGGCGAGCAGTACTTC. It specifies CASSHHPGLAGFGEQYF. The full variable domain, its missing parts supplied by reference TRBV11-2 and TRBJ2-7, is EAGVAQSPRYKIIEKRQSVAFWCNPISGHATLYWYQQILGQGPKLLIQFQNNGVVDDSQLPKDRFSAERLKGVDSTLKIQPAKLEDSAVYLCASSHHPGLAGFGEQYFGPGTRLTVT.

This clone was recorded only once. V gene TRBV27 combines with J gene TRBJ2-7, with 8 positions matching TRBD2. Germline CDR1 MNHEY, CDR2 SMNVEV (reference sequence). CDR3 length: 17 amino acids. V shed 5 bases and J 0 bases; nucleotides not matched to a gene: 12. This CDR3 reads CASSLTQVSGNSYEQYF. As DNA, the CDR3 is TGTGCCAGCAGTCTAACCCAGGTTAGCGGGAACTCCTACGAGCAGTACTTC.

A note on this clone: Within the sample, other DNA sequences also encode this same CDR3. V and J are TRBV28 and TRBJ2-3; 11 positions match TRBD2. The CDR3 is 15 amino acids. Germline CDR1 is MDHEN and CDR2 is SYDVKM. Germline trimming cut 4 bases from V and 0 bases from J; bases unmatched to any gene: 0. In nucleotides, the CDR3 is TGTGCCAGCAGTTCTAGCGGGAGGAGCACAGATACGCAGTATTTT. Protein sequence: CASSSSGRSTDTQYF. The full variable domain, completed using reference TRBV28 and TRBJ2-3, is DVKVTQSSRYLVKRTGEKVFLECVQDMDHENMFWYRQDPGLGLRLIYFSYDVKMKEKGDIPEGYSVSREKKERFSLILESASTNQTSMYLCASSSSGRSTDTQYFGPGTRLTVL.

The chain combines TRBV9 with TRBJ2-5; 8 bases are a match to TRBD1. The CDR3 runs to 14 residues. V lost 4 bases and J lost 4; bases outside the gene matches: 6. The germline V gene has CDR1 SGDLS and CDR2 YYNGEE. DNA of the CDR3: TGTGCCAGCAGCATTAAGACAGGGGCAGAGACCCAGTACTTC. As protein: CASSIKTGAETQYF. The whole variable domain, filled in from reference TRBV9 and TRBJ2-5, reads DSGVTQTPKHLITATGQRVTLRCSPRSGDLSVYWYQQSLDQGLQFLIQYYNGEERAKGNILERFSAQQFPDLHSELNLSSLELGDSALYFCASSIKTGAETQYFGPGTRLLVL.

The chain carries TRBV27 and TRBJ2-7; D tentatively reads TRBD1 or TRBD2 (6 bases each). This CDR3 spans 15 amino acids. Looked up from germline, CDR1 is MNHEY and CDR2 is SMNVEV (reference sequence). The V end lost 0 bases, the J end lost 0 bases, and 9 bases lay between the germline ends. CDR3 DNA sequence: TGTGCCAGCAGTTTATCATGGGGGGCCTCCTACGAGCAGTACTTC. Translating it yields CASSLSWGASYEQYF.

The chain carries TRBV6-6 and TRBJ2-7; 8 bases are a match to TRBD2. The length of the CDR3 is 15 residues. Trimming cost V 7 bases and J 0 bases; bases outside gene matches: 8. Germline CDR1 reads MNHNY; CDR2 reads SVGAGI (reference sequence). CDR3 sequence: CASTPPGGSSYEQYF. The CDR3, as DNA: TGTGCCAGCACCCCTCCGGGGGGGAGCTCCTACGAGCAGTACTTC.

V usage is TRBV6-6 and J usage is TRBJ1-5; no firm D call. With 8 bases removed from V and 0 bases from J, the gap between germline ends came to 11 bases. Germline CDR1 is MNHNY and CDR2 is SVGAGI (reference sequence). This CDR3 is 14 amino acids long. The DNA for the CDR3 is TGTGCCAGCTGCCACGGGCCTAGCAATCAGCCCCAGCATTTT. Its translation is CASCHGPSNQPQHF.

This chain joins TRBV9 and TRBJ2-7; 7 nucleotides align to TRBD1. Trimming cost V 3 bases and J 3 bases; bases outside gene matches: 3. Germline CDR1 and CDR2: SGDLS and YYNGEE. CDR3 size: 13 residues. The CDR3 bases are TGTGCCAGCAGCGCTTGGGACAGCTACGAGCAGTACTTC. This sequence encodes CASSAWDSYEQYF.

This chain connects TRBV2 to TRBJ1-2; D might be TRBD1 (5 bases). CDR3 length equals 11 residues. V gave up 7 bases and J gave up 7 bases, with 10 bases separating them. From germline, CDR1 is SNHLY and CDR2 FYNNEI. This chain's CDR3 is CASTGVGGYTF. CDR3 in DNA: TGTGCCAGCACGGGGGTAGGTGGCTACACCTTC.

The gene calls are TRBV19 and TRBJ1-5; 7 bases align to TRBD1. The length of the CDR3 is 13 residues. The J segment lost 3 bases and the V segment lost 9 bases, leaving 5 bases of the junction unmatched. Germline lookup yields CDR1 LNHDA and CDR2 SQIVND (reference sequence). The CDR3 region is CASRQGNNQPQHF. CDR3 sequence (DNA): TGTGCCAGCCGACAGGGAAACAATCAGCCCCAGCATTTT.

The gene calls are TRBV28 and TRBJ1-1; D not resolved. This CDR3 spans 14 amino acids. CDR1 is MDHEN and CDR2 is SYDVKM in the germline V gene. Trimming stripped 3 bases from V and 0 bases from J, with 8 bases between. CDR3: CASSFASLNTEAFF. The CDR3 coding sequence is TGTGCCAGCAGTTTCGCGAGTCTGAACACTGAAGCTTTCTTT. Supplemented by reference TRBV28 and TRBJ1-1, the full variable domain reads DVKVTQSSRYLVKRTGEKVFLECVQDMDHENMFWYRQDPGLGLRLIYFSYDVKMKEKGDIPEGYSVSREKKERFSLILESASTNQTSMYLCASSFASLNTEAFFGQGTRLTVV.

The rearrangement uses TRBV9 and TRBJ2-5; 14 bases fit TRBD2. Germline values: CDR1 SGDLS, CDR2 YYNGEE. The CDR3 totals 17 residues. V lost 4 bases, J lost 5 bases, and 10 bases stayed unmatched. This CDR3 reads CASSLRGLAGVGETQYF. CDR3 sequence (DNA): TGTGCCAGCAGCTTACGGGGACTAGCGGGAGTGGGTGAGACCCAGTACTTC.

This rearrangement joins TRBV11-2 to TRBJ1-4; D unclear. Trimming removed 4 bases from V and 6 bases from J, with 24 bases in between. Germline V gives CDR1 SGHAT, CDR2 FQNNGV. The CDR3 has 18 amino acids. The CDR3 protein is CASSSPHPPLARYEKLFF. CDR3 nucleotides: TGTGCCAGCAGCTCCCCTCACCCGCCCCTAGCTAGGTATGAAAAACTGTTTTTT.

The chain joins TRBV25-1 to TRBJ2-1; possibly TRBD2 for D (6 bases). CDR1 is MGHDK, CDR2 SYGVNS, per germline. V lost 0 bases and J lost 1, with 13 bases in between. CDR3 length: 17 amino acids. CDR3 sequence: CASSEYLSLASYNEQFF. Here the CDR3 DNA reads TGTGCCAGCAGTGAATATCTCTCCCTAGCGTCCTACAATGAGCAGTTCTTC.

This rearrangement joins TRBV10-2 to TRBJ2-1; TRBD1 might be the D (6 bases). Trimming pared 3 bases from V and 3 bases from J, leaving 9 bases between. The CDR3 spans 14 residues. Germline-derived CDR1 and CDR2 are WSHSY and SAAADI. The CDR3 spells CASSDRGDYNEQFF. The CDR3 DNA reads as TGCGCCAGCAGTGACAGGGGAGACTACAATGAGCAGTTCTTC.

The gene calls are TRBV2 and TRBJ2-1, with D perhaps assigned TRBD1 or TRBD2 (6 bases each). The CDR3 is made up of 15 amino acids. Trimming shortened V by 2 bases and J by 8 bases, and 16 bases separated the two germline ends. The germline gives CDR1 SNHLY, CDR2 FYNNEI. The CDR3 spells CASSEIGGGWDEQFF. The CDR3 DNA follows: TGTGCCAGCAGTGAAATCGGAGGGGGTTGGGATGAGCAGTTCTTC.